This entry lists 23 T cell receptor beta chains sequenced from one sample in a study of beta chain features in type 1 diabetes. The study, taken as a whole, reports: TCRB CDR3 length was moderately but significantly reduced in all four CD4+ subsets of Type 1 diabetes patients.

The whole isolated RNA underwent reverse transcription, so sequencing captured expressed TCRB transcripts. The repertoire was sequenced with immunoSEQ multiplex PCR; TCRdb's copy has only in-frame clones and lacks some. The sample has 600,000 or so clones, roughly 13% seen once. These receptors lack a known antigen. The sample comprised naive CD4+ T cells from blood. These receptors were taken from a man between 18 and 35 years old with type 1 diabetes.

The table lists this clone with a few counts. The rearrangement joins TRBV29-1 to TRBJ2-1; TRBD2 might be the D (6 bases). CDR1 is SQVTM, CDR2 ANQGSEA, per germline. The CDR3 consists of 16 residues. V was clipped by 1 base and J by 0 bases, with 13 bases between them. DNA for the CDR3: TGCAGCGTTGAAGCGGGAGATAGCGACTCCTACAATGAGCAGTTCTTC. Protein sequence: CSVEAGDSDSYNEQFF.

This rearrangement joins TRBV7-9 to TRBJ2-3; 8 bases map to TRBD2. Germline loops: CDR1 SEHNR, CDR2 FQNEAQ (reference sequence). V lost 5 bases to trimming and J lost 3 bases; unmatched junction nucleotides: 13. The CDR3 is 17 amino acids. CDR3 nucleotides: TGTGCCAGCAGCCTCCCCTCCGGGACTAGTAAGACAGATACGCAGTATTTT. Translating it yields CASSLPSGTSKTDTQYF.

The genes are TRBV5-5 and TRBJ2-3, with a tentative D call TRBD2 (6 bases). CDR1 and CDR2 (germline): SGHKS, YYEKEE (reference sequence). V shed 3 bases and J shed 5 bases, with 19 bases lying between them. The CDR3 covers 16 residues. The CDR3 region has the DNA TGTGCCAGCAGCTGGACCTCCGGGACTCGTGGAGATACGCAGTATTTT. Its protein product is CASSWTSGTRGDTQYF.

The chain is built from TRBV7-9 and TRBJ2-7, with no clear D. With 2 bases removed from V and 6 bases from J, the gap between germline ends came to 8 bases. The germline V gene has CDR1 SEHNR and CDR2 FQNEAQ (reference sequence). The CDR3 runs to 12 residues. DNA of the CDR3: TGTGCCAGCAGCTTATACTCCGCCGAGCAGTACTTC. As protein: CASSLYSAEQYF.

This clone occurred a few times. J is TRBJ1-2 and V is TRBV4-3; 7 bases are a match to TRBD1. Germline V gene data show CDR1 as LGHNA and CDR2 as YSLEER. The CDR3 runs to 14 residues. Losses at the gene ends were 3 bases for V and 2 bases for J; bases not matched to a gene: 3. In DNA, the CDR3 is TGCGCCAGCAGCCAGCCGACAGGGAACTATGGCTACACCTTC. As protein: CASSQPTGNYGYTF.

This clone has a handful of counts. The gene calls are TRBV5-1 and TRBJ1-1; 12 bases are a match to TRBD1. Germline V lookup: CDR1 SGHRS, CDR2 YFSETQ. Trimming at V came to 4 bases and at J to 0 bases, leaving 10 bases not matched to a gene. CDR3 size: 18 residues. CDR3 protein: CASSPPGQGAGMNTEAFF. The CDR3, as DNA: TGCGCCAGCAGCCCACCGGGACAGGGGGCCGGCATGAACACTGAAGCTTTCTTT.

This clone turned up a few times. This sequence joins TRBV5-1 and TRBJ2-1; 7 bases match TRBD2. J lost 5 bases, V lost 1 base, and 6 bases had no gene match. In germline, CDR1 is SGHRS, CDR2 YFSETQ. The CDR3 sequence is 15 residues long. This chain's CDR3 is CASSLSGVSHNEQFF. The CDR3 DNA reads TGCGCCAGCAGCTTGAGCGGGGTAAGCCACAATGAGCAGTTCTTC.

With regard to this clone: The sample has other DNA sequences that encode this CDR3 too. The chain is built from TRBV7-9 and TRBJ2-1; D unresolved. V lost 5 bases, J lost 4 bases, and 12 bases lay in between. CDR1 and CDR2 (germline): SEHNR, FQNEAQ (reference sequence). This CDR3 contains 14 residues. The CDR3 sequence is CASSPGRSYNEQFF. The CDR3, as DNA: TGTGCCAGCAGCCCCGGACGCTCTTACAATGAGCAGTTCTTC.

This clone was counted a few times. The junction departs from germline at one end; a sequencing error may be responsible. V usage is TRBV7-7 and J usage is TRBJ2-2; 11 bases match TRBD2. Per the germline V gene, CDR1 is SSHAT and CDR2 is FNYEAQ (reference sequence). The CDR3 spans 17 residues. The DNA of the CDR3 is TGTGCTAGCAGCCCAGGGGGGACTAGCGGGAACACCGGGGAGCTGTTTTTT. Protein sequence: CASSPGGTSGNTGELFF.

The chain carries TRBV9 and TRBJ2-1; 7 bases fit TRBD2. V lost 0 bases and J lost 5; bases outside the gene matches: 5. This CDR3 comprises 15 residues. Germline CDR1 SGDLS, CDR2 YYNGEE. The CDR3 nucleotides are TGTGCCAGCAGCGTAGCTCCCGGACTAGACAATGAGCAGTTCTTC. Translated: CASSVAPGLDNEQFF.

The CDR3 DNA reads as TGCGCCAGCAGCCACCCCTTACAGGGTAGAAGTTCTGGGGCCAACGTCCTGACTTTC. Translating it yields CASSHPLQGRSSGANVLTF. The chain combines TRBV4-1 with TRBJ2-6; perhaps TRBD1 as D (6 bases). CDR1 is MGHRA and CDR2 is YSYEKL in the germline V gene. The CDR3 contains 19 residues. V was cut by 3 bases and J by 1 base, with 19 bases left in between.

This clone has more than one count but fewer than ten. The CDR3 DNA follows: TGTGCCTGGAGTTTTTTCGGGACAGGGTCCAACGTCCTGACTTTC. Protein product: CAWSFFGTGSNVLTF. The V gene is TRBV30, the J gene TRBJ2-6; TRBD1 agrees at 9 bases. The CDR3 sequence is 15 residues long. V lost 2 bases, J lost 8 bases, and 7 bases stayed unmatched. The germline gives CDR1 GTSNPN, CDR2 SVGIG (reference sequence).

This clone was detected a few times. This chain joins TRBV25-1 and TRBJ1-3; unclear D gene. The V gene lost 0 bases and the J gene lost 0 bases, with 6 bases spanning the gap. The CDR3 has 15 residues. Germline CDR1 and CDR2: MGHDK and SYGVNS. CDR3 sequence reads: CASSEYVNSGNTIYF. For the CDR3, the DNA is TGTGCCAGCAGTGAATACGTAAACTCTGGAAACACCATATATTTT.

The chain couples TRBV30 to TRBJ1-5; 9 bases align to TRBD1. Germline loops: CDR1 GTSNPN, CDR2 SVGIG (reference sequence). This CDR3 is built from 15 residues. J lost 5 bases, V lost 0 bases, and 5 bases had no gene match. The CDR3, as DNA: TGTGCCTGGAGTGTATCCCACAGGGGGCATCAGCCCCAGCATTTT. As protein: CAWSVSHRGHQPQHF.

The genes are TRBV18 and TRBJ2-3, with TRBD2 matching 9 bases. V dropped 0 bases and J dropped 2; count of bases not matched to a gene: 6. The CDR3 is made up of 17 amino acids. Germline CDR1 is KGHSH and CDR2 is LQKENI. The CDR3 sequence is CASSPPATSGPTDTQYF. As DNA, the CDR3 is TGTGCCAGCTCACCACCGGCGACTAGCGGTCCCACAGATACGCAGTATTTT.

This rearrangement joins TRBV21-1 to TRBJ2-5; TRBD1, the D gene given by the table, was not confirmed from the DNA. TRBV21-1 is described as a pseudogene. The CDR3 contains 17 residues. In DNA form, the CDR3 reads TGTGCCAGCAGCAAAGTGCCGGCCAGGGGAATGAGAAAGACCCAGTACTTC. This codes for CASSKVPARGMRKTQYF.

V usage is TRBV28 and J usage is TRBJ2-7; D is perhaps TRBD2 (5 bases). The V gene's germline CDR1 is MDHEN and CDR2 SYDVKM. Deletions cut 9 bases from V and 2 bases from J, with 11 bases between. The CDR3 loop spans 12 amino acids. As DNA, the CDR3 is TGTGCCAGTAACGGGGTCGCCTACGAGCAGTACTTC. It specifies CASNGVAYEQYF.

The chain combines TRBV20-1 with TRBJ2-5; D unclear. Germline CDR1 and CDR2: DFQATT and SNEGSKA (reference sequence). V gave up 3 bases and J gave up 6 bases, with 8 bases separating them. The CDR3 runs 11 residues. CDR3 region: CSASPLKTQYF. In nucleotides, the CDR3 is TGCAGTGCTAGCCCCTTGAAGACCCAGTACTTC.

This clone was picked up a small number of times. This chain connects TRBV7-6 to TRBJ2-1, with 10 bases identical to TRBD2. Unmatched junction bases numbered 8, after V lost 5 bases and J lost 4 bases. Germline values: CDR1 SGHVS, CDR2 FNYEAQ. The CDR3 has 16 residues. CDR3 sequence (DNA): TGTGCCAGCAGCCTCCAAGGACTAGCGGAGTACAATGAGCAGTTCTTC. Protein: CASSLQGLAEYNEQFF.

J is TRBJ2-3 and V is TRBV28, with unresolved D. V lost 4 bases and J 2 bases, leaving 7 bases between the germline ends. In germline, CDR1 is MDHEN, CDR2 SYDVKM. CDR3 size: 13 residues. CDR3 nucleotides: TGTGCCAGCAGTTCGCCCGTCACAGATACGCAGTATTTT. Its protein product is CASSSPVTDTQYF.

This chain connects TRBV11-2 to TRBJ1-3; D may be TRBD1 (5 bases). V was cut by 5 bases and J by 13 bases, with 18 bases left in between. This CDR3 has 13 amino acids. The germline gives CDR1 SGHAT, CDR2 FQNNGV. Written as DNA, the CDR3 is TGTGCCAGCAGCCTGAGGGAAGACAGCCCAATATATTTT. It is translated as CASSLREDSPIYF.

This clone appeared a few times. J is TRBJ2-1 and V is TRBV7-2, with 7 bases identical to TRBD2. Losses at the gene ends were 5 bases for V and 9 bases for J; bases not matched to a gene: 4. CDR3 size: 12 residues. Germline lookup yields CDR1 SGHTA and CDR2 FQGNSA. The CDR3 DNA follows: TGTGCCAGCAGCCGACTAGCCCGTGAGCAGTTCTTC. Its protein is CASSRLAREQFF.

This chain links TRBV5-4 with TRBJ2-5; maybe TRBD2 (5 bases). Germline V gives CDR1 SGHNT, CDR2 YYREEE (reference sequence). CDR3 length equals 13 residues. V lost 6 bases, J lost 6 bases, and 15 bases lay in between. Here the CDR3 reads CASTTGGLQTQYF. CDR3 DNA: TGTGCCAGCACCACGGGCGGGTTACAGACCCAGTACTTC.